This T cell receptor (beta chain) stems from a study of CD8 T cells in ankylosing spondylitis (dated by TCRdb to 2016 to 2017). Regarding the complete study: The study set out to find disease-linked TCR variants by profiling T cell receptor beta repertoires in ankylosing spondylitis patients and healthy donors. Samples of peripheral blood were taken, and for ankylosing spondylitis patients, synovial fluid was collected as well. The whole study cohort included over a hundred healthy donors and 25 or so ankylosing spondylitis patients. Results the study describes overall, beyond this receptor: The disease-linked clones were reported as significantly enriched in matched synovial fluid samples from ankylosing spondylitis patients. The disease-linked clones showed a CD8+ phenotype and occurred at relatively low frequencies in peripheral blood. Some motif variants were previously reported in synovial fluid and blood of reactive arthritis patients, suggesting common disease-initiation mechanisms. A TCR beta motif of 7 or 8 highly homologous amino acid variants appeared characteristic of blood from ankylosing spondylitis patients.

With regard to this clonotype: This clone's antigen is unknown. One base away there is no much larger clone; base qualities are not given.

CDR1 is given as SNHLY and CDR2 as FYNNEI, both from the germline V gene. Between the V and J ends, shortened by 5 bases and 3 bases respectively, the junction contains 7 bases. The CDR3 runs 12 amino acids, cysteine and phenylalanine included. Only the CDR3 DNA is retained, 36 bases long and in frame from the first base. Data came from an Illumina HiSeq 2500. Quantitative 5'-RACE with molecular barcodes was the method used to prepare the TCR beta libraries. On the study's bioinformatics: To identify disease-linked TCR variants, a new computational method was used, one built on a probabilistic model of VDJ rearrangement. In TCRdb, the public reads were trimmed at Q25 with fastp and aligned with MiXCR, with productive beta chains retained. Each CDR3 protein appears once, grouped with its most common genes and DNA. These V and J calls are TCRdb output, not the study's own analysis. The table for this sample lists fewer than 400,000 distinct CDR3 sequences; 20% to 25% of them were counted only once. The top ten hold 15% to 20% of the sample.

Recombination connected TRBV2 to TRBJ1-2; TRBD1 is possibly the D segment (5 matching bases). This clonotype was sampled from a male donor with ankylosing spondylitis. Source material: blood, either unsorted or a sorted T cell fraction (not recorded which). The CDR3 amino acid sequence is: CASSPGYYGYTF. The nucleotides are TGTGCCAGCAGTCCAGGGTACTATGGCTACACCTTC.